Listed below are T cell receptor beta chains from one sample, sequenced in a study of CD8+CD57+ T cells in acquired aplastic anemia. A single record per CDR3 protein comes from TCRdb applying MiXCR to the reads. The table includes about 150,000 distinct CDR3 sequences, 40% to 55% detected once. What was sequenced was sorted CD4+, CD8+, or CD8+CD57+ T cells (not recorded which) from PBMCs. These receptors were obtained from a human donor with aplastic anemia. The CDR3 runs from the conserved cysteine through the conserved F or W. A D gene is named only where the DNA matches it firmly. Part of the rows lack a size; the others show once, few, many or a class for expanded clones.

TRBV5-1	-	many	TRBJ1-4	CASSYGSEEKLFF	TGCGCCAGCAGCTACGGGAGTGAAGAAAAACTGTTTTTT
TRBV5-1	-	many	TRBJ2-7	CASSLAGRQIIYEQYF	TGCGCCAGCAGCTTGGCAGGGAGACAAATCATCTACGAGCAGTACTTC
TRBV15	-	many	TRBJ1-2	CATSRDGVTYGYTF	TGTGCCACCAGCAGAGATGGGGTTACCTATGGCTACACCTTC
TRBV15	-	-	TRBJ2-5	CATSARSRTQETQYF	TGTGCCACCAGCGCCCGGTCGAGGACCCAAGAGACCCAGTACTTC
TRBV29-1	-	many	TRBJ2-1	CSFAPYNEQFF	TGCAGCTTCGCCCCCTACAATGAGCAGTTCTTC
TRBV7-6	TRBD1	many	TRBJ1-2	CASSLGGTGVNYGYTF	TGTGCCAGCAGCTTAGGGGGGACAGGGGTGAATTATGGCTACACCTTC
TRBV11-2	-	many	TRBJ1-2	CASSSHPGSYGYTF	TGTGCCAGCAGCTCCCACCCGGGCAGCTATGGCTACACCTTC
TRBV9	TRBD1	many	TRBJ1-1	CASSVSRTGVTEAFF	TGTGCCAGCAGCGTTTCCAGGACAGGGGTCACTGAAGCTTTCTTT
TRBV10-3	-	-	TRBJ2-3	CAISELGRGTDTQYF	TGTGCCATCAGTGAACTTGGTCGAGGCACAGATACGCAGTATTTT
TRBV29-1	-	-	TRBJ2-7	CSVEGGQSLYEQYF	TGCAGCGTTGAAGGTGGGCAGTCCCTCTACGAGCAGTACTTC
TRBV5-1	-	many	TRBJ1-5	CASSLGTTSNQPQHF	TGCGCCAGCAGCCTCGGGACGACTAGCAATCAGCCCCAGCATTTT
TRBV6-1	TRBD1	many	TRBJ2-7	CASSRDRRNEQYF	TGTGCCAGCAGCCGGGACAGGAGAAACGAGCAGTACTTC
TRBV10-3	-	-	TRBJ1-2	CAISETGQGGYTF	TGTGCCATCAGTGAAACAGGGCAGGGTGGCTACACCTTC
TRBV20-1	TRBD1	-	TRBJ1-6	CSVRRDRGLSPLHF	TGCAGTGTTAGACGGGACAGGGGATTATCGCCCCTCCACTTT